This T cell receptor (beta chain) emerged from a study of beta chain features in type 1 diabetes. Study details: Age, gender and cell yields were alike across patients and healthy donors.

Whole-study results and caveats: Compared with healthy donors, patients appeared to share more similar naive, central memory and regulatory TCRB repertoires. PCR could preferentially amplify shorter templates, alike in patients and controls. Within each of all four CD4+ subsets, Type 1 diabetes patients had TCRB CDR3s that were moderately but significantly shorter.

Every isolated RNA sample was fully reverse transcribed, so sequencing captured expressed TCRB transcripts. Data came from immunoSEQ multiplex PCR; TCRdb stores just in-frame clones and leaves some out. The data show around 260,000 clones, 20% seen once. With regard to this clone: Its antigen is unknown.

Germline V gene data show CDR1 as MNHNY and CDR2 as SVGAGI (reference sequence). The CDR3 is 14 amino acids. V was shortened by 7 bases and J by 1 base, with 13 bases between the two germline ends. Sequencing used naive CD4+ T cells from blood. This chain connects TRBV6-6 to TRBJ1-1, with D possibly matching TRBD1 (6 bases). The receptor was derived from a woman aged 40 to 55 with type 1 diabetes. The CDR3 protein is CASTKQGPNTEAFF. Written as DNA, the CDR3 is TGTGCCAGCACCAAACAGGGCCCGAACACTGAAGCTTTCTTT.